This T cell receptor (beta chain) was identified during a study of early T cells in non-severe SARS-CoV-2 infection. Across the whole study: Whole-blood bulk RNA, unsorted, was sequenced, and chains were unpaired.

General study results and limits: Anti-spike CD8 specificities were favored by VDJdb matching, whose results missed private and CD4 specificities.

Individual cDNA molecules were tagged with unique molecular identifiers. TCRdb re-called the 5' RACE reads with MiXCR, one entry per CDR3 protein. This sample has around 99,000 distinct CDR3 sequences, with approximately 12% found just once. CDR1 is SQVTM, CDR2 ANQGSEA, per germline. The CDR3 extends over 12 amino acids. J gave up 0 bases and V 4 bases, and 0 bases lay outside the gene matches. About this clonotype: Its antigen is undetermined.

This sequence joins TRBV29-1 and TRBJ2-7, with 7 bases aligning to TRBD1. This receptor was identified in an adult who was a healthcare worker with PCR-confirmed SARS-CoV-2 infection or an uninfected control (not recorded which). Sequenced material: whole blood. CDR3 sequence: CSVGDSSYEQYF. CDR3 nucleotides: TGCAGCGTTGGGGACAGCTCCTACGAGCAGTACTTC.